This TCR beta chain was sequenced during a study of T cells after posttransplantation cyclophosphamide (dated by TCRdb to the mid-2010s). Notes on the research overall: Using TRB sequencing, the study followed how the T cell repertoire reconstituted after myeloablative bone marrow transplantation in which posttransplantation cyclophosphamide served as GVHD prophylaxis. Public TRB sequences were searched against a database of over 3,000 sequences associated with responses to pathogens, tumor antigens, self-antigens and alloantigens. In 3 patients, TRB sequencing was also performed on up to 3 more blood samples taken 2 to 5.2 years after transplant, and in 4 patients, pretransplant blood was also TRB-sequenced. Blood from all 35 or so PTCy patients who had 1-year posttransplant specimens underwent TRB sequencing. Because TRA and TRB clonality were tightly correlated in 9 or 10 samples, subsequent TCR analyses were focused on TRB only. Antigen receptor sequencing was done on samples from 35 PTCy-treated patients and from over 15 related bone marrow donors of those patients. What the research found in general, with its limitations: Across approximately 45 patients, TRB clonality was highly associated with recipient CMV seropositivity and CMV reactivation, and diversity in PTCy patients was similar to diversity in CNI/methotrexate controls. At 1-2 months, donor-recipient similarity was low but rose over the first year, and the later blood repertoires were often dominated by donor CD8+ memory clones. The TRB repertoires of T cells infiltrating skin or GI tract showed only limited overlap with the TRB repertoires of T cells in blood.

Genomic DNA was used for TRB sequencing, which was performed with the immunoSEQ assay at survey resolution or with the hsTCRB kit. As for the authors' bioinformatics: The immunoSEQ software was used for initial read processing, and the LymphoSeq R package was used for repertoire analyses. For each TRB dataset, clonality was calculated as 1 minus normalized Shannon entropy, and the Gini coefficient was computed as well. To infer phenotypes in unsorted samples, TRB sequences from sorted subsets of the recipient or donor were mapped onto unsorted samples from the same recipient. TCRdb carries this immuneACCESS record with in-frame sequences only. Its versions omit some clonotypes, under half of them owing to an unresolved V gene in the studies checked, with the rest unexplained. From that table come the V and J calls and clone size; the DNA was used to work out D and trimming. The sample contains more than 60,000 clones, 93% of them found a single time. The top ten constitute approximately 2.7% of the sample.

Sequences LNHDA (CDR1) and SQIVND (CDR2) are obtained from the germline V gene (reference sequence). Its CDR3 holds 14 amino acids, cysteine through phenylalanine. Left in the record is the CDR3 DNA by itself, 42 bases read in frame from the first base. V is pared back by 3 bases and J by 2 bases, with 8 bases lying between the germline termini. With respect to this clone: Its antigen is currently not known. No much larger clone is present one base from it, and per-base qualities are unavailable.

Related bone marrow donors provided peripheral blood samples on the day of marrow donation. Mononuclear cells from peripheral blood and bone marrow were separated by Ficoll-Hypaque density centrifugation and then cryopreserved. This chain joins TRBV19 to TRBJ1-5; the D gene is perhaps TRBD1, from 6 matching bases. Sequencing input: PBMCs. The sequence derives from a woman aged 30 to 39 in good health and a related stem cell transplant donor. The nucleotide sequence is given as TGTGCCAGTAGTATCAGGGGTGGCAATCAGCCCCAGCATTTT. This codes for CASSIRGGNQPQHF.